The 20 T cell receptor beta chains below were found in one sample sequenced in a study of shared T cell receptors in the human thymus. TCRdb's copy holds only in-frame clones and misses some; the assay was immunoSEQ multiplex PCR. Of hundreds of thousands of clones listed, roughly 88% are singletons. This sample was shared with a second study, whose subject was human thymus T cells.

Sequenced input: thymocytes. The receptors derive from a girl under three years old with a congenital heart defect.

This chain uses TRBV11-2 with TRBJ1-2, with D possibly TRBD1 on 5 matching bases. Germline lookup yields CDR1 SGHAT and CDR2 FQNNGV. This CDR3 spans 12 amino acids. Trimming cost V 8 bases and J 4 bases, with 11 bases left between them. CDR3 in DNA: TGTGCCAGCTGTGATGGGGCCTATGGCTACACCTTC. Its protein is CASCDGAYGYTF.

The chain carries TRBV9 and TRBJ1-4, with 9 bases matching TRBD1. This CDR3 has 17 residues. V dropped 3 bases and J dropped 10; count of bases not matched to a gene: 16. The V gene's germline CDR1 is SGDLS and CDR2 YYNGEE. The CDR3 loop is CASSGAPGLGQGLKLFF. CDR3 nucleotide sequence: TGTGCCAGCAGCGGAGCACCCGGTTTGGGACAGGGCCTAAAACTGTTTTTT.

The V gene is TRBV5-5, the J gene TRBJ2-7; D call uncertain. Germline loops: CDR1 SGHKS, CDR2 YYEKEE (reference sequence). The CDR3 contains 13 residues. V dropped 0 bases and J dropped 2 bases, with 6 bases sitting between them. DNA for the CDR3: TGTGCCAGCAGCTTGGACAGCACCTACGAGCAGTACTTC. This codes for CASSLDSTYEQYF.

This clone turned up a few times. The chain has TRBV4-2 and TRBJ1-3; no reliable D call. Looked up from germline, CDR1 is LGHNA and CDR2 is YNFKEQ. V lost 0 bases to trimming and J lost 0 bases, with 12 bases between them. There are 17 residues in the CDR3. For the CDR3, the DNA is TGTGCCAGCAGCCAAGACGATACGGGGAACTCTGGAAACACCATATATTTT. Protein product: CASSQDDTGNSGNTIYF.

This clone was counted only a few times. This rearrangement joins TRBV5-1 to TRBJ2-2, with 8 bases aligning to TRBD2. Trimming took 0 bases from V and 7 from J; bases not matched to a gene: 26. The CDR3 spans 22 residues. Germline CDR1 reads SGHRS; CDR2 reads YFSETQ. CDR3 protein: CASSLDMISGTSSGFTNGELFF. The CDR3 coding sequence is TGCGCCAGCAGCTTGGATATGATTTCAGGGACTAGTTCGGGCTTCACAAACGGGGAGCTGTTTTTT.

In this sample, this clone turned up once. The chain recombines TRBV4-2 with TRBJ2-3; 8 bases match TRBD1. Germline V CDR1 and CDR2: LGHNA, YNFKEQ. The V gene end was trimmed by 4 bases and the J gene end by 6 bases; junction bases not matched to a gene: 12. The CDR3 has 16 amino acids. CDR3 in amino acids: CASSPGSGGIGDTQYF. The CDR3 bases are TGTGCCAGCAGCCCAGGGTCAGGGGGCATTGGGGATACGCAGTATTTT.

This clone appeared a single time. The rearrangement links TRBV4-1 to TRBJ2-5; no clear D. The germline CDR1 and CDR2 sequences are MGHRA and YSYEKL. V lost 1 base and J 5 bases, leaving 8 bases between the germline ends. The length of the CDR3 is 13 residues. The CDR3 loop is CASSQGEIETQYF. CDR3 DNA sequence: TGCGCCAGCAGCCAAGGAGAGATTGAGACCCAGTACTTC.

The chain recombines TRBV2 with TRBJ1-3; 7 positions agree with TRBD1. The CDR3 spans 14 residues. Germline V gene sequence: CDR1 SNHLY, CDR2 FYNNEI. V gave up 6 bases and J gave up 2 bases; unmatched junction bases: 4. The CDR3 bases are TGTGCCAGCAGCGGAACAGGGGCTGGAAACACCATATATTTT. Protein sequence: CASSGTGAGNTIYF.

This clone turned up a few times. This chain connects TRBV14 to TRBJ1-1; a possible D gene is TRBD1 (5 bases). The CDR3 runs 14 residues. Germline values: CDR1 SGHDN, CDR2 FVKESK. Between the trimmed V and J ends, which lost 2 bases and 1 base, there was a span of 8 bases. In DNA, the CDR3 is TGTGCCAGCAGCCAACCGACAGCGAACACTGAAGCTTTCTTT. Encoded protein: CASSQPTANTEAFF. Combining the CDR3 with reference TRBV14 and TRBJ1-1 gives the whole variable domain EAGVTQFPSHSVIEKGQTVTLRCDPISGHDNLYWYRRVMGKEIKFLLHFVKESKQDESGMPNNRFLAERTGGTYSTLKVQPAELEDSGVYFCASSQPTANTEAFFGQGTRLTVV.

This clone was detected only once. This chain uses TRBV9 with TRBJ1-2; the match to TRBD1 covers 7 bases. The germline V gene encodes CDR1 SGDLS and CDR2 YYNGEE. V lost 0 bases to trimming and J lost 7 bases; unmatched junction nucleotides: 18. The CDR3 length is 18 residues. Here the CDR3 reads CASSVGGGGREGTSGYTF. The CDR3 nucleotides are TGTGCCAGCAGCGTAGGGGGAGGGGGCCGGGAGGGAACCTCTGGCTACACCTTC.

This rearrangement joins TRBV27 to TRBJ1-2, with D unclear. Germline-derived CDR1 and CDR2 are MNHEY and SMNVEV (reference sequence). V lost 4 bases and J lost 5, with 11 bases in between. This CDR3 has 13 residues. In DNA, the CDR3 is TGTGCCAGCAGTTCGAGGAGGTCGTATGGCTACACCTTC. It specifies CASSSRRSYGYTF.

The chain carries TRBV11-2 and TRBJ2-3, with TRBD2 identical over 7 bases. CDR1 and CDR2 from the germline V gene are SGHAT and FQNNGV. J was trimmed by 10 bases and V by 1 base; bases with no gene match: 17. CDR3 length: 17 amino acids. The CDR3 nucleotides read TGTGCCAGCAGCTTAGTAGAAGAAACTGGGGGGGGAGCTCCGCAGTATTTT. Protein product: CASSLVEETGGGAPQYF.

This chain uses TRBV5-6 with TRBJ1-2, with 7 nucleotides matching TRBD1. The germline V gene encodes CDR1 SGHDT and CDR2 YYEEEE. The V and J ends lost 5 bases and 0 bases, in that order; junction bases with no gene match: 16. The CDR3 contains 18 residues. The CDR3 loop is CASSFVDRTIQANYGYTF. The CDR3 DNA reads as TGTGCCAGCAGTTTCGTGGACAGGACGATTCAAGCTAACTATGGCTACACCTTC.

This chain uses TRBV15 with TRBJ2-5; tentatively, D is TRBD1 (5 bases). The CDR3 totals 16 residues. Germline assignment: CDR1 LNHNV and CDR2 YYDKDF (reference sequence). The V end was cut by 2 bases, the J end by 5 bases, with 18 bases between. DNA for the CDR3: TGTGCCACCAGCAGACAGGACAAAGGGGTGGCGGAGACCCAGTACTTC. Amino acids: CATSRQDKGVAETQYF.

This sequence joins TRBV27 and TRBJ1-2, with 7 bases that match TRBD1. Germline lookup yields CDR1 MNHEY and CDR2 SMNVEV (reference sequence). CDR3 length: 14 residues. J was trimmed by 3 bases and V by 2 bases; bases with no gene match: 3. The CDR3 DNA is TGTGCCAGCAGTTTAGACAGGGAGGACTATGGCTACACCTTC. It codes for CASSLDREDYGYTF.

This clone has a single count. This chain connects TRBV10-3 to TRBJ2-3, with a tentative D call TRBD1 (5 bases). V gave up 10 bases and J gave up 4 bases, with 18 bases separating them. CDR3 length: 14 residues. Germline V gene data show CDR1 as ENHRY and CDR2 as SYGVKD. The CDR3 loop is CASDSGVKADTQYF. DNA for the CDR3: TGTGCCAGCGACAGTGGGGTAAAGGCAGATACGCAGTATTTT.

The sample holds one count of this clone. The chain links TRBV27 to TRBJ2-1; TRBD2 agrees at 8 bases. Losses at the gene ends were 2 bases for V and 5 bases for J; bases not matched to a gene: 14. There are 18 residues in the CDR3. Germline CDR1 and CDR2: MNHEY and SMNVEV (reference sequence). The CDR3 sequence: CASSLVASRLAGHNEQFF. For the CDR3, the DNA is TGTGCCAGCAGTTTAGTGGCCTCCCGCCTAGCGGGCCACAATGAGCAGTTCTTC.

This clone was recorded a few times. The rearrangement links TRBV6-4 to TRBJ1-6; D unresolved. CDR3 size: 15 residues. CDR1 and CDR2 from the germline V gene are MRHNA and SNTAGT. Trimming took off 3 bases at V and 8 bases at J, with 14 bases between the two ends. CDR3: CASSEGRSSDSPLHF. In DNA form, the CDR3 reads TGTGCCAGCAGTGAGGGTAGGTCAAGCGATTCACCCCTCCACTTT.

CDR3 DNA sequence: TGCGCCAGCAGCCTAGTGAGGGATTACACCGGGGAGCTGTTTTTT. Amino acids: CASSLVRDYTGELFF. This rearrangement joins TRBV4-1 to TRBJ2-2; the D gene is possibly TRBD2 (5 bases). Trimming shortened V by 4 bases and J by 3 bases, and 12 bases separated the two germline ends. The germline V gene has CDR1 MGHRA and CDR2 YSYEKL. This CDR3 is built from 15 residues.

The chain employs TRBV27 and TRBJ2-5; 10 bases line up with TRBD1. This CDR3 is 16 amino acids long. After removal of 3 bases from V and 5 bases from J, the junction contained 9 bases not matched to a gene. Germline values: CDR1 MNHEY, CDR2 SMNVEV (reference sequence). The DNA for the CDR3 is TGTGCCAGCAGTTTCTCTCAGACAGGGGGCTGGGAGACCCAGTACTTC. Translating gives CASSFSQTGGWETQYF.